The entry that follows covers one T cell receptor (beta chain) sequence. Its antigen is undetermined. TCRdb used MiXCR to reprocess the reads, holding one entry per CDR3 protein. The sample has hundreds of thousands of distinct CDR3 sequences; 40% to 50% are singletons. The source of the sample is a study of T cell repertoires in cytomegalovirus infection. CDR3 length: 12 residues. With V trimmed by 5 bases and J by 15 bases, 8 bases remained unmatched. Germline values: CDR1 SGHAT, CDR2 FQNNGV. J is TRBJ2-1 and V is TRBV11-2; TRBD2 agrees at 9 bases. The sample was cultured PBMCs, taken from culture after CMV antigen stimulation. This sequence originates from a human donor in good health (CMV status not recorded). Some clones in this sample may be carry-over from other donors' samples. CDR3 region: CASSGDSGRGFF. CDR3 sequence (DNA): TGTGCCAGCAGCGGGGATAGCGGGAGAGGGTTCTTC.